What follows is one TCR beta chain and its context. This sample stems from a study of blood T cell repertoires in COVID-19. Whole-study context: Italy, Spain and the United States were the sources of the convalescent and acute COVID-19 samples. Nucleic acid was either cDNA or gDNA, and it came from T cells, B-cell-depleted T cells, or PBMCs.

CDR1 MNHEY and CDR2 SVGAGI come from the germline V gene. V was clipped by 5 bases and J by 4 bases, with 17 bases between them. The CDR3 consists of 15 residues. The authors' processing: Scientists estimated how many nucleated cells there were by amplifying reference gene primers. Data came from immunoSEQ multiplex PCR; TCRdb stores just in-frame clones and leaves some out. The V and J calls and clone size come from that table; D and trimming were worked out from the DNA. The sample lists around 250,000 clones; about nine tenths were seen once. The clonotype comes from a woman aged 25 to 39 with active or convalescent COVID-19. The rearrangement links TRBV6-5 to TRBJ1-1; D perhaps matches TRBD1 (5 bases). Sequenced material: peripheral blood. In DNA form, the CDR3 reads TGTGCCAGCAGTCCTCGGGGGGATTACGGCACTGAAGCTTTCTTT. Its translation: CASSPRGDYGTEAFF.